This TCR beta chain is drawn from a study of cytomegalovirus exposure and HLA in healthy donors. Regarding the study as a whole: It was found in a later analysis that first-cohort TCR clusters tended to co-occur in the 120 validation repertoires. CMV antigen specificity was confirmed in vitro for a few CMV-associated chains.

It was the approximately 130-subject validation cohort, separate from the approximately 680-subject first cohort, to which the donors belonged. Assay: immunoSEQ multiplex PCR; the TCRdb copy retains only in-frame clones and omits some. Altogether 150,000 to 200,000 clones are present, 95% to 97% being singletons, with the ten largest covering around 0.9%. This clone is a singleton in its sample. The antigen is not known. Trimming removed 6 bases from V and 8 bases from J; junction bases left unmatched: 5. CDR3 length: 14 amino acids. CDR1 LNHDA and CDR2 SQIVND come from the germline V gene (reference sequence).

This sequence joins TRBV19 and TRBJ1-6; 9 positions agree with TRBD1. The clonotype comes from a woman aged 18 to 35 in good health and CMV-seronegative. The source material was PBMCs. The CDR3, as DNA: TGTGCCAGTAGGAGCAGGACAGGGGATTCACCCCTCCACTTT. Amino acid sequence: CASRSRTGDSPLHF.